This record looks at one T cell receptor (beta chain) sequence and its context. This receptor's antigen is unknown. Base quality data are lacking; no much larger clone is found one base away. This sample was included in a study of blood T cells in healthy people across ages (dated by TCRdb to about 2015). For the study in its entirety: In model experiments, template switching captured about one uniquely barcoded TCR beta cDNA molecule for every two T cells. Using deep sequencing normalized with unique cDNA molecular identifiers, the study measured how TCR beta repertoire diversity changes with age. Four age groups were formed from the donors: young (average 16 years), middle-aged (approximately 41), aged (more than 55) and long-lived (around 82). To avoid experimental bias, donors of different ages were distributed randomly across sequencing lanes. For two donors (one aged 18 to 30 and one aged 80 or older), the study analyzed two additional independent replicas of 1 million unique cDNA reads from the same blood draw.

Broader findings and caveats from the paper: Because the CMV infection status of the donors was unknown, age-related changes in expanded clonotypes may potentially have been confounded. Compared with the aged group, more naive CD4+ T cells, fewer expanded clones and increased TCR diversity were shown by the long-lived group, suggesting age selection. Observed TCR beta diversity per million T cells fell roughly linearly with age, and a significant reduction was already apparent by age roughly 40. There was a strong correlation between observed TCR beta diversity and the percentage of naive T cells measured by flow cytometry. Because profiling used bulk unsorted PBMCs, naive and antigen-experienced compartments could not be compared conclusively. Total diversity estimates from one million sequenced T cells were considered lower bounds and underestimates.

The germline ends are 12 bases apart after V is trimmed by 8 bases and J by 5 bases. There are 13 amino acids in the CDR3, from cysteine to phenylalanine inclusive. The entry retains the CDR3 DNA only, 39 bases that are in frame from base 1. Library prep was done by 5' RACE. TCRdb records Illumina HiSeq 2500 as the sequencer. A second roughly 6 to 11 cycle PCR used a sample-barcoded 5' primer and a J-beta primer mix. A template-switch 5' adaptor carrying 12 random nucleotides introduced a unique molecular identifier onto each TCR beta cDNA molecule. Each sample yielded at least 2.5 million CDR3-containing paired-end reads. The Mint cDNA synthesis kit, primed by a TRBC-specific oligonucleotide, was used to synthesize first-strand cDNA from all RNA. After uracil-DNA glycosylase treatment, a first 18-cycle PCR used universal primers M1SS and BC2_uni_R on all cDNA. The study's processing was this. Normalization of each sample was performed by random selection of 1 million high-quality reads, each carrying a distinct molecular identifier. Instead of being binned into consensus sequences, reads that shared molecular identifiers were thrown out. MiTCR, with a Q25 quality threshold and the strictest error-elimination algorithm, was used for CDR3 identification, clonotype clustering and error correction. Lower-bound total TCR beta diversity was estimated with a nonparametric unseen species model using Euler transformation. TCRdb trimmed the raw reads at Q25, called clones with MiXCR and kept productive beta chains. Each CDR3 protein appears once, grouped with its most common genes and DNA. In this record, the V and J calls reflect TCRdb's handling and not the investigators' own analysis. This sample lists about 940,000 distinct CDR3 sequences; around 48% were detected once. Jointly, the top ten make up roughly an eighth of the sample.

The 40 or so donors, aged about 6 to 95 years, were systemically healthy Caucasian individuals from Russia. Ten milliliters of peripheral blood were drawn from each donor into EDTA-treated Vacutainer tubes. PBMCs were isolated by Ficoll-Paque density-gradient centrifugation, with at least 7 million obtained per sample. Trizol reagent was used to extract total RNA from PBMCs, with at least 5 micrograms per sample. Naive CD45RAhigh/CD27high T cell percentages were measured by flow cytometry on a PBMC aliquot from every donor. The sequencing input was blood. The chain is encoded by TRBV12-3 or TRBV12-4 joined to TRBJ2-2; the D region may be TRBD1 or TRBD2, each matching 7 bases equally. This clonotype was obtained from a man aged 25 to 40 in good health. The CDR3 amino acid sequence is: CASQGGRTGELFF. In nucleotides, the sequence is TGTGCCAGCCAGGGGGGGAGAACCGGGGAGCTGTTTTTT.